The T cell receptor (beta chain) described here comes from a study of OX40 agonist ivuxolimab in advanced cancers. Study details: Patients undergoing dose escalation presented with hepatocellular carcinoma, melanoma, renal cell or head and neck cancer. Two cutaneous melanoma patients and one hepatocellular carcinoma patient, three in all, had partial responses. Study conclusions and caveats: Expansion of clones was among the lowest in partial responders at 0.1-3.0 mg/kg.

Remarks on this clone: As yet, its antigen is unknown.

The repertoire was sequenced with immunoSEQ multiplex PCR; TCRdb's copy has only in-frame clones and lacks some. The table lists 25,000 or so clones, roughly 66% of them singletons. The CDR3 spans 15 residues. V lost 2 bases and J 1 base, leaving 11 bases between the germline ends. Germline values: CDR1 SGHTA, CDR2 FQGTGA. The sequences come from CD4+ or CD8+ T cells sorted from blood, collected in a trial of the OX40 agonist ivuxolimab. This TCR was recovered from an adult with an advanced solid tumor such as melanoma, head and neck, liver or kidney cancer. This chain connects TRBV7-3 to TRBJ1-1; TRBD1 might be the D (5 bases). The CDR3 protein is CASSLGPGTNTEAFF. The CDR3 coding sequence is TGTGCCAGCAGCTTAGGTCCAGGGACGAACACTGAAGCTTTCTTT.